This T cell receptor (beta chain) was retrieved from a study of shared clonotypes between healthy human individuals. The protocol was immunoSEQ multiplex PCR, while the TCRdb copy is restricted to in-frame clones and leaves out a portion. The data show 1.4 million or so clones, around 98.5% seen once. Points from the study as a whole: The genetic and exposure-history diversity represented was limited by few donors.

About this clone itself: The antigen remains unidentified.

The receptor was isolated from a man aged 30 to 45 in good health. The sample taken for sequencing was naive CD4+ T cells sorted from blood. The subset denotes: CD45RA+ positively selected.

For the CDR3, the DNA is TGTGCCAGCAGTTTTCCCGGGACACCGCCCTACGAGCAGTACTTC. As protein: CASSFPGTPPYEQYF. V usage is TRBV27 and J usage is TRBJ2-7; D is possibly TRBD1 (6 bases). Trimming pared 3 bases from V and 2 bases from J, leaving 14 bases between. Germline V gives CDR1 MNHEY, CDR2 SMNVEV (reference sequence). This CDR3 comprises 15 residues.